These 15 T cell receptor beta chains came from one sample sequenced in a study of control samples from healthy donors and cancer patients. Using immunoSEQ multiplex PCR, the repertoire was profiled, and TCRdb retains in-frame clones only, with some absent. The sample has about 150,000 clones; around nine tenths are singletons. The sequenced sample consisted of blood. The receptor source for this set is a man aged 18 to 35 in good health.

The chain combines TRBV6-1 with TRBJ2-1, with a possible D match to TRBD1 (6 bases). The CDR3 length is 14 residues. The germline V and J ends were trimmed by 3 bases and 6 bases, with 12 bases remaining between them. CDR1 and CDR2 from the germline V gene are MNHNS and SASEGT. This CDR3 is CASSEGARPNEQFF. The DNA of the CDR3 is TGTGCCAGCAGTGAGGGGGCCCGGCCCAATGAGCAGTTCTTC.

The V call is TRBV5-4, the J call TRBJ1-2, with 7 bases that match TRBD1. Germline V CDR1 and CDR2: SGHNT, YYREEE (reference sequence). Trimming at V came to 4 bases and at J to 8 bases, leaving 8 bases not matched to a gene. The CDR3 sequence is 13 residues long. CDR3 nucleotide sequence: TGTGCCAGCAGCCTAAGACAGGGCTGGGGCTACACCTTC. Translated, it gives CASSLRQGWGYTF.

This clone has only one observation. The V call is TRBV18, the J call TRBJ2-7; D uncertain. Germline V gene sequence: CDR1 KGHSH, CDR2 LQKENI. This CDR3 spans 11 amino acids. The ends were cut back, 5 bases at V and 3 bases at J, with 5 bases in the middle. CDR3 sequence: CASSEDYEQYF. In DNA form, the CDR3 reads TGTGCCAGCTCAGAGGACTACGAGCAGTACTTC.

The V gene is TRBV7-8, the J gene TRBJ2-5; D perhaps matches TRBD1 (6 bases). V lost 6 bases and J lost 3, with 11 bases in between. Germline V gene data show CDR1 as SGHVS and CDR2 as FQNEAQ. This CDR3 is built from 13 residues. This CDR3 reads CASSQNREETQYF. The CDR3 DNA sequence: TGTGCCAGCAGTCAGAACAGGGAAGAGACCCAGTACTTC.

This clone appeared once. The chain joins TRBV7-2 to TRBJ1-4; D not resolved. The CDR3 extends over 14 amino acids. Between the trimmed V and J ends, which lost 1 base and 4 bases, there was a span of 7 bases. The germline gives CDR1 SGHTA, CDR2 FQGNSA. The CDR3 DNA follows: TGTGCCAGCAGCTTAGGCCGATATAATGAAAAACTGTTTTTT. Translating gives CASSLGRYNEKLFF.

The CDR3 reads CASSHRSVRAGAQETQYF. In DNA form, the CDR3 reads TGTGCCAGCAGCCACCGGTCTGTGCGAGCGGGGGCCCAAGAGACCCAGTACTTC. The rearrangement uses TRBV13 and TRBJ2-5, with 8 bases identical to TRBD2. The germline gives CDR1 PRHDT, CDR2 FYEKMQ (reference sequence). This CDR3 has 18 amino acids. With V trimmed by 5 bases and J by 1 base, 15 bases remained unmatched. Variable domain in full (rest from reference TRBV13 and TRBJ2-5): AAGVIQSPRHLIKEKRETATLKCYPIPRHDTVYWYQQGPGQDPQFLISFYEKMQSDKGSIPDRFSAQQFSDYHSELNMSSLELGDSALYFCASSHRSVRAGAQETQYFGPGTRLLVL.

The genes are TRBV28 and TRBJ1-1; no definite D call. CDR3 length equals 15 residues. V gave up 5 bases and J gave up 5 bases, with 18 bases separating them. The germline gives CDR1 MDHEN, CDR2 SYDVKM. Here the CDR3 DNA reads TGTGCCAGCAGTCCCCGGACTGTTAGGAGGACTGAAGCTTTCTTT. Protein product: CASSPRTVRRTEAFF. The variable domain in full, completed from reference TRBV28 and TRBJ1-1, reads DVKVTQSSRYLVKRTGEKVFLECVQDMDHENMFWYRQDPGLGLRLIYFSYDVKMKEKGDIPEGYSVSREKKERFSLILESASTNQTSMYLCASSPRTVRRTEAFFGQGTRLTVV.

The chain carries TRBV7-9 and TRBJ2-3; D not resolved. Trimming cost V 3 bases and J 6 bases, with 10 bases left between them. Germline CDR1 reads SEHNR; CDR2 reads FQNEAQ (reference sequence). CDR3 length: 13 residues. The CDR3 here is CASSLVQTDTQYF. CDR3 in DNA: TGTGCCAGCAGCTTGGTCCAGACCGATACGCAGTATTTT.

This clone has more than one count but fewer than ten. This chain connects TRBV10-3 to TRBJ1-1; D uncertain. Trimming removed 10 bases from V and 7 bases from J, with 22 bases in between. Germline-derived CDR1 and CDR2 are ENHRY and SYGVKD. The CDR3 sequence is 14 residues long. The CDR3 DNA sequence: TGTGCCACCCTTCCGGGCCCTTTTCCCAGTGAAGCTTTCTTT. Its protein is CATLPGPFPSEAFF.

The chain employs TRBV24-1 and TRBJ2-1, with D perhaps matching TRBD1 or TRBD2 (6 bases each). The CDR3 runs 15 residues. Germline assignment: CDR1 KGHDR and CDR2 SFDVKD. Trimming cost V 1 base and J 9 bases, with 15 bases left between them. This chain's CDR3 is CATSDFGTGGSEQFF. The CDR3 bases are TGTGCCACCAGTGATTTTGGGACCGGGGGCAGTGAGCAGTTCTTC.

This chain connects TRBV28 to TRBJ1-2, with D possibly being TRBD1 (5 bases). V was trimmed by 2 bases and J by 8 bases, leaving 15 bases between them. Germline V gene sequence: CDR1 MDHEN, CDR2 SYDVKM. The CDR3 loop spans 14 amino acids. The CDR3 here is CASSLESRVRGYTF. The DNA of the CDR3 is TGTGCCAGCAGTTTAGAGTCCAGGGTACGGGGCTACACCTTC.

V is TRBV6-5 and J is TRBJ2-1, with 9 nucleotides matching TRBD2. The CDR3 loop spans 11 amino acids. Germline V gene sequence: CDR1 MNHEY, CDR2 SVGAGI. After removal of 8 bases from V and 14 bases from J, the junction contained 7 bases not matched to a gene. In DNA, the CDR3 is TGTGCCAGCTACACGGTAGCGGGGGAGTTCTTC. This sequence encodes CASYTVAGEFF.

The gene calls are TRBV15 and TRBJ1-2; D unresolved. V dropped 5 bases and J dropped 8 bases, with 15 bases sitting between them. CDR1 and CDR2 from the germline V gene are LNHNV and YYDKDF (reference sequence). The CDR3 sequence is 13 residues long. This CDR3 is CATSSRRGGGYTF. Written as DNA, the CDR3 is TGTGCCACCAGCTCCCGGAGAGGCGGGGGCTACACCTTC.

This clone was observed a handful of times. The V and J genes are TRBV28 and TRBJ1-2; D remains unclear. CDR1 and CDR2 (germline): MDHEN, SYDVKM. V was shortened by 6 bases and J by 8 bases, with 10 bases between the two germline ends. The CDR3 runs to 11 residues. The CDR3: CASRAESGYTF. The CDR3 nucleotides are TGTGCCAGCAGAGCTGAATCAGGCTACACCTTC.

This chain links TRBV29-1 with TRBJ2-1, with a weak D call TRBD2 (7 bases). Trimming stripped 8 bases from V and 5 bases from J, with 16 bases between. CDR1 SQVTM and CDR2 ANQGSEA come from the germline V gene. This CDR3 comprises 13 residues. The CDR3 spells CSSPGGLHNEQFF. As DNA, the CDR3 is TGCAGCTCACCCGGGGGGCTGCACAATGAGCAGTTCTTC.